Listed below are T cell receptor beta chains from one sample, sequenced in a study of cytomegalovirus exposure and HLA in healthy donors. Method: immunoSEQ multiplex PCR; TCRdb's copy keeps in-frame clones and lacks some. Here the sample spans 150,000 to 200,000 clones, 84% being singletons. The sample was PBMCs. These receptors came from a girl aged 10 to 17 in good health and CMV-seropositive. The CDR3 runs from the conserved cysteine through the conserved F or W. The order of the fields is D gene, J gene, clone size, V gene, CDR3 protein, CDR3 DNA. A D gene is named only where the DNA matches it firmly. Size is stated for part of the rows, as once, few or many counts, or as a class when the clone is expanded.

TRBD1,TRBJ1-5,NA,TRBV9,CASSDTGEDHQPQHF,TGTGCCAGCAGCGATACAGGGGAGGACCATCAGCCCCAGCATTTT
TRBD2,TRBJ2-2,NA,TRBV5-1,CASSLYGLAGTGELFF,TGCGCCAGCAGCTTGTATGGACTAGCTGGCACCGGGGAGCTGTTTTTT
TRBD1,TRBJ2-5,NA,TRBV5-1,CASSSTGEETQYF,TGCGCCAGCAGCTCGACAGGGGAAGAGACCCAGTACTTC
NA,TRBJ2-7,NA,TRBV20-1,CSAAIAEQYF,TGCAGTGCTGCTATAGCCGAGCAGTACTTC
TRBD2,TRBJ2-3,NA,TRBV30,CAWSVRGGTFTDTQYF,TGTGCCTGGAGTGTACGGGGGGGGACTTTCACAGATACGCAGTATTTT
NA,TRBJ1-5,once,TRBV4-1,CASSQDLWQGGDSNQPQHF,TGCGCCAGCAGCCAAGATCTCTGGCAGGGAGGCGACAGCAATCAGCCCCAGCATTTT
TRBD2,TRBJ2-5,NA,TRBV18,CASSPRLGGGGETQYF,TGTGCCAGCTCACCCCGTCTCGGCGGGGGGGGAGAGACCCAGTACTTC
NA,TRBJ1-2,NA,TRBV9,CASSVWEEDYGYTF,TGTGCCAGCAGCGTATGGGAGGAAGATTATGGCTACACCTTC
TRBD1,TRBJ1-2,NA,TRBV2,CASSEGRTGNGYTF,TGTGCCAGCAGTGAGGGGCGGACAGGGAATGGCTACACCTTC
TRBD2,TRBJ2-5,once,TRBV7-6,CASSQAGLAGARFQETQYF,TGTGCCAGCAGCCAAGCGGGACTAGCGGGGGCCAGATTCCAAGAGACCCAGTACTTC
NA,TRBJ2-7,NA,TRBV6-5,CASSWGGPYEQYF,TGTGCCAGCAGTTGGGGCGGCCCCTACGAGCAGTACTTC
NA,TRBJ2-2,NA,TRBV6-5,CASSGADSGELFF,TGTGCCAGCAGTGGGGCAGATTCCGGGGAGCTGTTTTTT
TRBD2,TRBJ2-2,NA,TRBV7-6,CASSPRTSGGNTGELFF,TGTGCCAGCAGCCCACGGACTAGCGGGGGTAACACCGGGGAGCTGTTTTTT
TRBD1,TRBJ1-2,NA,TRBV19,CASSTSGTGSNGYTF,TGTGCCAGTAGTACCTCCGGGACAGGGAGTAATGGCTACACCTTC